These 16 T cell receptor beta chains were sequenced from one sample in a study of regulatory T cells. Overall study findings and caveats: Hydrophobic residues at CDR3 positions 6 and 7 were enriched in conventional CD4+ T cells of CD3G-deficient patients.

The antigens of these receptors remain unknown. Primers: 52 TRBV forward and 13 TRBJ reverse. The assay was immunoSEQ multiplex PCR, and TCRdb's table has in-frame clones only and misses some. The sample holds tens of thousands of clones, nearly 95% seen once. The sample was conventional CD4+ T cells sorted from blood. All receptors come from a child aged 2-15 years with CD3G deficiency.

The V call is TRBV6-1, the J call TRBJ1-2, with 11 nucleotides matching TRBD1. V dropped 4 bases and J dropped 4; count of bases not matched to a gene: 8. CDR1 and CDR2 (germline): MNHNS, SASEGT. This CDR3 has 16 residues. CDR3 DNA sequence: TGTGCCAGCAGTGCGGACAGGGGGCGCGGAGGCTATGGCTACACCTTC. Its translation is CASSADRGRGGYGYTF.

The J gene is TRBJ1-1, the V gene TRBV6-1; 9 bases agree with TRBD1. V lost 4 bases to trimming and J lost 7 bases; unmatched junction nucleotides: 4. The CDR3 consists of 13 residues. Germline CDR1 and CDR2: MNHNS and SASEGT. The CDR3 protein is CASSGQGVGEAFF. Here the CDR3 DNA reads TGTGCCAGCAGTGGACAGGGGGTAGGTGAAGCTTTCTTT.

This clone was found a few times. This sequence joins TRBV28 and TRBJ1-1, with no clear D. This CDR3 is built from 15 residues. Per the germline V gene, CDR1 is MDHEN and CDR2 is SYDVKM. Trimming took off 4 bases at V and 1 base at J, with 13 bases between the two ends. This CDR3 reads CASSSAAHWNTEAFF. In DNA form, the CDR3 reads TGTGCCAGCAGTTCGGCCGCCCACTGGAACACTGAAGCTTTCTTT. Using reference TRBV28 and TRBJ1-1 for the parts outside the CDR3, the full variable domain is DVKVTQSSRYLVKRTGEKVFLECVQDMDHENMFWYRQDPGLGLRLIYFSYDVKMKEKGDIPEGYSVSREKKERFSLILESASTNQTSMYLCASSSAAHWNTEAFFGQGTRLTVV.

CDR3 bases: TGTGCCAGCAGCTTAGGGACTAGCGCAACCTACGAGCAGTACTTC. Translating gives CASSLGTSATYEQYF. This chain links TRBV7-2 with TRBJ2-7, with TRBD2 matching over 9 bases. V shed 1 base, J shed 2 bases, and the junction held 3 bases outside the gene matches. The germline CDR1 and CDR2 sequences are SGHTA and FQGNSA. The CDR3 spans 15 residues.

J is TRBJ2-3 and V is TRBV28; TRBD2 aligns across 10 bases. Losses at the gene ends were 8 bases for V and 3 bases for J; bases not matched to a gene: 2. The length of the CDR3 is 13 residues. Looked up from germline, CDR1 is MDHEN and CDR2 is SYDVKM. The chain's CDR3 is CASGAGGTDTQYF. CDR3 nucleotide sequence: TGTGCCAGCGGAGCGGGAGGGACAGATACGCAGTATTTT. Drawing the rest from reference TRBV28 and TRBJ2-3, the complete variable domain is DVKVTQSSRYLVKRTGEKVFLECVQDMDHENMFWYRQDPGLGLRLIYFSYDVKMKEKGDIPEGYSVSREKKERFSLILESASTNQTSMYLCASGAGGTDTQYFGPGTRLTVL.

The V and J genes are TRBV7-9 and TRBJ1-4; D is perhaps TRBD1 (6 bases). This CDR3 is 17 amino acids long. Germline V gene data show CDR1 as SEHNR and CDR2 as FQNEAQ (reference sequence). V was clipped by 6 bases and J by 8 bases, with 25 bases between them. The CDR3 loop reads CASSTVFSGTRGEKLFF. DNA for the CDR3: TGTGCCAGCAGTACCGTATTTTCCGGGACAAGGGGGGAAAAACTGTTTTTT.

This chain joins TRBV10-2 and TRBJ1-1; D unclear. This CDR3 has 13 amino acids. Germline-derived CDR1 and CDR2 are WSHSY and SAAADI. The V end was cut by 8 bases, the J end by 6 bases, with 16 bases between. CDR3 in amino acids: CASGRTGSAEAFF. CDR3 DNA sequence: TGCGCCAGCGGTCGGACCGGGTCTGCTGAAGCTTTCTTT.

The chain recombines TRBV27 with TRBJ1-3, with 10 bases fitting TRBD1. The germline gives CDR1 MNHEY, CDR2 SMNVEV (reference sequence). J was trimmed by 3 bases and V by 1 base; bases with no gene match: 12. The CDR3 runs 19 residues. This CDR3 reads CASSLYPLRGQGYGNTIYF. As DNA, the CDR3 is TGTGCCAGCAGTTTATATCCGCTGAGGGGACAGGGGTATGGAAACACCATATATTTT.

This clone was found once. V and J are TRBV5-5 and TRBJ2-2; no clear D. Germline loops: CDR1 SGHKS, CDR2 YYEKEE (reference sequence). This CDR3 contains 14 residues. Between the trimmed V and J ends, which lost 2 bases and 3 bases, there was a span of 8 bases. CDR3 nucleotides: TGTGCCAGCAGCTTCGGCAGTTACACCGGGGAGCTGTTTTTT. It encodes CASSFGSYTGELFF.

V is TRBV28 and J is TRBJ1-2, with D maybe TRBD1 (6 bases). V shed 8 bases and J shed 1 base, with 14 bases lying between them. The V gene's germline CDR1 is MDHEN and CDR2 SYDVKM. The CDR3 extends over 14 amino acids. CDR3 protein: CASSEGGLNYGYTF. In nucleotides, the CDR3 is TGTGCCAGCTCAGAGGGGGGACTTAACTATGGCTACACCTTC.

The rearrangement links TRBV7-9 to TRBJ2-7, with D perhaps matching TRBD1 (5 bases). V lost 1 base, J lost 6 bases, and 13 bases lay in between. The CDR3 loop spans 14 amino acids. The germline CDR1 and CDR2 sequences are SEHNR and FQNEAQ (reference sequence). The chain's CDR3 is CASSLGRERSEQYF. The CDR3 DNA reads as TGTGCCAGCAGCTTAGGCAGGGAAAGGAGCGAGCAGTACTTC.

The chain combines TRBV28 with TRBJ1-4; the match to TRBD1 covers 7 bases. The junction had 10 bases not matched to a gene; V was cut back by 7 bases and J by 2 bases. This CDR3 is built from 16 residues. Germline CDR1 and CDR2: MDHEN and SYDVKM. The chain's CDR3 is CASTKSRGRTNEKLFF. The CDR3 DNA sequence: TGTGCCAGCACCAAATCCAGGGGGAGGACTAATGAAAAACTGTTTTTT.

This chain uses TRBV18 with TRBJ2-4; D not resolved. The V end lost 5 bases, the J end lost 1 base, and 18 bases lay between the germline ends. Germline CDR1 is KGHSH and CDR2 is LQKENI. This CDR3 is built from 17 residues. This CDR3 is CASSTTSEAYAKNIQYF. The CDR3 DNA reads as TGTGCCAGCTCAACGACCTCAGAAGCGTACGCCAAAAACATTCAGTACTTC.

The rearrangement joins TRBV28 to TRBJ1-2; possible D gene TRBD1, 5 bases. Germline CDR1 is MDHEN and CDR2 is SYDVKM. This CDR3 comprises 16 residues. V lost 8 bases, J lost 7 bases, and 26 bases lay in between. In DNA, the CDR3 is TGTGCCAGCGGTCCACCCAGGGCGGGACCATACAGTGGCTACACCTTC. Its protein is CASGPPRAGPYSGYTF.

The table lists this clone with a count of one. The chain employs TRBV6-1 and TRBJ2-7; D is uncertain. V was clipped by 0 bases and J by 2 bases, with 11 bases between them. Per germline, CDR1 MNHNS and CDR2 SASEGT. The CDR3 extends over 15 amino acids. CDR3 bases: TGTGCCAGCAGTGAAGCCGGCTACCAGCCCTACGAGCAGTACTTC. Protein: CASSEAGYQPYEQYF.

The rearrangement joins TRBV28 to TRBJ1-2; D remains ambiguous. The length of the CDR3 is 14 residues. V gave up 2 bases and J gave up 2 bases, with 9 bases separating them. CDR1 is MDHEN, CDR2 SYDVKM, per germline. The CDR3 coding sequence is TGTGCCAGCAGTTTAGCAGATTTCAACTATGGCTACACCTTC. As protein: CASSLADFNYGYTF.